This TCR beta chain comes out of a study of blood T cell repertoires in COVID-19. About the study: Both acute and convalescent COVID-19 samples were obtained from the United States, Italy and Spain. T cells, B-cell-depleted T cells, or PBMCs provided the cDNA or gDNA that served as material.

The germline gives CDR1 LGHDT, CDR2 YNNKEL (reference sequence). Trimming removed 1 base from V and 2 bases from J, with 9 bases in between. The CDR3 totals 14 residues. This clone was observed a few times. Here immunoSEQ multiplex PCR was the method, and the copy in TCRdb shows in-frame clones only, minus some. The sample shows hundreds of thousands of clones, approximately 80% of them seen only once. This receptor was identified in a woman of 80 years or more with active or convalescent COVID-19. The sample was peripheral blood. V and J are TRBV3-1 (or the pseudogene TRBV3-2) and TRBJ2-7, with D unclear. CDR3 amino acids: CASSQALEPYEQYF. For the CDR3, the DNA is TGTGCCAGCAGCCAAGCTTTAGAACCCTACGAGCAGTACTTC.